Listed below are T cell receptor beta chains from one sample, sequenced in a study of PD-1 blockade in mismatch repair-deficient tumors. The assay was immunoSEQ multiplex PCR, and TCRdb's table has in-frame clones only and misses some. The sample lists under 150,000 clones, around 86% occurring once. The sequencing here drew on peripheral blood, taken 44 weeks after starting pembrolizumab. These receptors were collected from an adult with mismatch repair-deficient cancer. Both conserved end residues are part of each CDR3. Each record gives: J gene, D gene, clone size, V gene, CDR3 protein, CDR3 DNA. D genes are given only for firm matches. Only part of the rows carry a size: once, few, many, or a class if the clone is expanded.

>TRBJ2-7|TRBD1|NA|TRBV28
CASSPGQGSEQYF
TGTGCCAGCAGTCCGGGACAGGGCTCCGAGCAGTACTTC
>TRBJ2-1|NA|NA|TRBV7-3
CASSLSGDHLSEYNEQFF
TGTGCCAGCAGCTTAAGCGGGGACCATCTATCGGAATACAATGAGCAGTTCTTC
>TRBJ1-5|NA|NA|TRBV30
CAWIPSGEGHRGNQPQHF
TGTGCCTGGATACCCTCGGGGGAGGGACATCGAGGCAATCAGCCCCAGCATTTT
>TRBJ1-4|NA|once|TRBV6-4
CASSDYPGEKLFF
TGTGCCAGCAGTGATTACCCGGGAGAAAAACTGTTTTTT
>TRBJ2-1|NA|NA|TRBV27
CASSPGVASYNEQFF
TGTGCCAGCAGTCCAGGGGTCGCATCCTACAATGAGCAGTTCTTC
>TRBJ1-2|TRBD1|NA|TRBV10-3
CAISAGQVINYGYTF
TGTGCCATCAGTGCCGGACAGGTCATTAACTATGGCTACACCTTC
>TRBJ1-4|NA|NA|TRBV9
CASSVGGNEKLFF
TGTGCCAGCAGCGTCGGGGGAAATGAAAAACTGTTTTTT
>TRBJ1-2|NA|NA|TRBV4-3
CASSQEWTIRDYGYTF
TGCGCCAGCAGCCAAGAATGGACAATAAGGGACTATGGCTACACCTTC
>TRBJ2-1|TRBD2|NA|TRBV10-3
CAISGTGTSGYNEQFF
TGTGCCATCAGTGGTACCGGGACTAGCGGTTACAATGAGCAGTTCTTC
>TRBJ1-3|NA|NA|TRBV9
CASSVEALAQGTIYF
TGTGCCAGCAGCGTAGAGGCACTGGCCCAAGGCACCATATATTTT
>TRBJ2-7|NA|NA|TRBV5-6
CASSTGTRRFEQYF
TGTGCCAGCAGCACCGGGACCAGACGGTTCGAGCAGTACTTC
>TRBJ2-7|NA|once|TRBV4-1
CASSPIWQGGPYEQYF
TGCGCCAGCAGCCCCATTTGGCAGGGCGGACCCTACGAGCAGTACTTC
>TRBJ2-2|TRBD2|NA|TRBV16
CASSQSLAGVSDGELFF
TGTGCCAGCAGCCAATCTCTAGCGGGAGTTTCGGACGGGGAGCTGTTTTTT
>TRBJ2-5|TRBD1|NA|TRBV6-5
CASSPGGWKTQYF
TGTGCCAGCAGCCCAGGGGGCTGGAAGACCCAGTACTTC
>TRBJ1-4|NA|NA|TRBV7-9
CASSLKRDPATNEKLFF
TGTGCCAGCAGCTTAAAACGAGACCCTGCAACTAATGAAAAACTGTTTTTT
>TRBJ1-1|NA|NA|TRBV10-3
CAISDMGGTEAFF
TGTGCCATCAGTGATATGGGGGGCACTGAAGCTTTCTTT
>TRBJ2-1|TRBD1|NA|TRBV7-2
CASSLAITGGFNEQFF
TGTGCCAGCAGCTTAGCGATAACAGGGGGTTTCAATGAGCAGTTCTTC
>TRBJ1-1|TRBD1|once|TRBV19
CASSIRPGQGGTEAFF
TGTGCCAGTAGTATACGTCCGGGACAGGGGGGGACTGAAGCTTTCTTT
>TRBJ2-3|TRBD2|NA|TRBV7-6
CASSLSSGENTDTQYF
TGTGCCAGCAGCCTGTCTAGCGGGGAAAACACAGATACGCAGTATTTT
>TRBJ2-2|NA|NA|TRBV5-1
CASSFLDTGELFF
TGCGCCAGCAGCTTCTTAGATACCGGGGAGCTGTTTTTT
>TRBJ2-3|NA|NA|TRBV28
CASSPIPTTTQYF
TGTGCCAGCAGCCCGATCCCGACTACTACGCAGTATTTT
>TRBJ1-2|TRBD1|NA|TRBV5-1
CASSEGQPYGYTF
TGCGCCAGCAGCGAGGGACAGCCCTATGGCTACACCTTC
>TRBJ2-7|NA|NA|TRBV5-1
CASSLSGAREQYF
TGCGCCAGCAGCTTATCGGGAGCCCGGGAGCAGTACTTC
>TRBJ2-3|NA|NA|TRBV29-1
CSVEGRGHTQYF
TGCAGCGTTGAAGGCCGGGGACATACGCAGTATTTT
>TRBJ1-1|NA|NA|TRBV7-9
CASSLAENTEAFF
TGTGCCAGCAGCTTAGCCGAAAACACTGAAGCTTTCTTT
>TRBJ2-1|TRBD2|NA|TRBV27
CASSPGIAGANEQFF
TGTGCCAGCAGTCCCGGGATAGCGGGAGCTAATGAGCAGTTCTTC
>TRBJ2-7|NA|NA|TRBV9
CASSVASGMQYF
TGTGCCAGCAGCGTAGCTTCAGGGATGCAGTACTTC
>TRBJ2-3|NA|NA|TRBV19
CASSITAGSTDTQYF
TGTGCCAGTAGTATAACAGCAGGAAGCACAGATACGCAGTATTTT
>TRBJ1-1|NA|once|TRBV19
CASNGGAGMNTEAFF
TGTGCCAGTAACGGGGGCGCGGGAATGAACACTGAAGCTTTCTTT
>TRBJ1-1|NA|NA|TRBV19
CASTNVFPGRNMNTEAFF
TGTGCCAGTACCAACGTCTTTCCGGGACGGAACATGAACACTGAAGCTTTCTTT
>TRBJ2-3|NA|NA|TRBV6-1
CASSSGDTQYF
TGTGCCAGCAGCTCGGGAGATACGCAGTATTTT
>TRBJ2-7|NA|NA|TRBV4-2
CASSQEHRARGEQYF
TGTGCCAGCAGCCAAGAACACCGGGCGCGGGGCGAGCAGTACTTC
>TRBJ2-7|NA|NA|TRBV7-8
CASSHRFGYEQYF
TGTGCCAGCAGCCACAGGTTCGGCTACGAGCAGTACTTC
>TRBJ2-7|NA|NA|TRBV20-1
CTLLIRAKQYF
TGCACCCTCCTTATCCGGGCCAAGCAGTACTTC
>TRBJ2-1|NA|NA|TRBV7-9
CASSLSDEQFF
TGTGCCAGCAGCTTAAGCGATGAGCAGTTCTTC
>TRBJ2-1|NA|NA|TRBV10-3
CAISDSKGWHEQFF
TGTGCCATCAGTGATAGTAAGGGTTGGCATGAGCAGTTCTTC
>TRBJ2-2|NA|NA|TRBV30
CAWSWETRGGELFF
TGTGCCTGGAGCTGGGAGACCCGGGGCGGGGAGCTGTTTTTT
>TRBJ1-2|NA|NA|TRBV5-5
CASSPGLYGYTF
TGTGCCAGCAGCCCGGGGCTCTATGGCTACACCTTC
>TRBJ2-7|TRBD1|few|TRBV15
CATSRVGQGAYEQYF
TGTGCCACCAGCAGAGTGGGACAGGGTGCCTACGAGCAGTACTTC
>TRBJ1-2|NA|NA|TRBV25-1
CASSEFWGWGGYTF
TGTGCCAGCAGTGAATTCTGGGGATGGGGTGGCTACACCTTC
>TRBJ1-2|TRBD1|NA|TRBV5-4
CASSSATPTGEYGYTF
TGTGCCAGCAGCTCCGCAACCCCGACAGGGGAATATGGCTACACCTTC
>TRBJ1-1|NA|once|TRBV28
CASSLYTNREDTEAFF
TGTGCCAGCAGTTTATATACCAACAGGGAAGACACTGAAGCTTTCTTT
>TRBJ2-7|TRBD1|NA|TRBV15
CATSPRVVGDRAYEQYF
TGTGCCACCAGCCCAAGGGTGGTTGGGGACAGGGCCTACGAGCAGTACTTC
>TRBJ2-7|TRBD2|once|TRBV13
CASSSKRAGVAGGPYEQYF
TGTGCCAGCAGCTCGAAGCGGGCGGGGGTAGCGGGAGGGCCCTACGAGCAGTACTTC
>TRBJ2-1|NA|NA|TRBV4-1
CASSRELGEQFF
TGCGCCAGCAGCCGAGAACTAGGCGAGCAGTTCTTC
>TRBJ2-5|TRBD1|NA|TRBV14
CASSRQGWQTQYF
TGTGCCAGCAGCAGACAGGGTTGGCAGACCCAGTACTTC
>TRBJ1-1|NA|NA|TRBV2
CASRRGMNTEAFF
TGTGCCAGCAGACGGGGCATGAACACTGAAGCTTTCTTT
>TRBJ2-7|NA|once|TRBV29-1
CSVFRKGEQYF
TGCAGCGTATTTAGAAAGGGGGAGCAGTACTTC
>TRBJ2-3|TRBD2|NA|TRBV11-2
CASSSRTSGVDPTDTQYF
TGTGCCAGCAGCTCCCGGACTAGCGGAGTAGATCCCACAGATACGCAGTATTTT
>TRBJ1-2|TRBD1|NA|TRBV6-5
CASSPWDRADYGYTF
TGTGCCAGCAGCCCCTGGGACAGGGCCGACTATGGCTACACCTTC
>TRBJ2-3|NA|NA|TRBV30
CAWSLGDGTDTQYF
TGTGCCTGGAGTTTGGGGGACGGCACAGATACGCAGTATTTT
>TRBJ1-4|NA|NA|TRBV28
CASSLPTATNEKLFF
TGTGCCAGCAGCCTTCCGACAGCAACTAATGAAAAACTGTTTTTT